Shown below are 29 T cell receptor beta chains from a single sample sequenced in a study of Tregs in tolerant kidney transplant recipients. The nonmyeloablative bone marrow transplants came from related graft donors, with transient mixed chimerism. This table comes from immunoSEQ multiplex PCR, and its TCRdb copy is limited to in-frame clones, with some not included. Recorded for this sample: some 30,000 clones. Sample: CD4+ T cells from blood (PBMCs), taken 24 months after the transplant. These receptors were taken from a human patient who received a combined kidney and bone marrow transplant. Certain T cells may be donor cells from the graft.

Notes on this clone: The CDR3 is cut off 3 residues early in the read; its end comes from the germline J gene. This chain uses TRBV19 with TRBJ2-6, with D maybe TRBD2 (6 bases). From germline, CDR1 is LNHDA and CDR2 SQIVND (reference sequence). CDR3 length equals 14 residues. The V end was cut by 9 bases, the J end by 0 bases, with 9 bases between. The chain's CDR3 is CASGGHSGANVLTF. The part of the CDR3 DNA that was read is TGTGCCAGCGGGGGTCACTCTGGGGCCAACGTC.

Comments on this clone: The read stops 3 residues short of the end of the CDR3; the missing end is completed from the germline J gene. The V call is TRBV5-1, the J call TRBJ2-2; unclear D gene. The CDR3 loop spans 15 amino acids. Trimming took 1 base from V and 2 from J, leaving 9 bases between them. CDR1 and CDR2 from the germline V gene are SGHRS and YFSETQ. This CDR3 reads CASSLPSANTGELFF. Incomplete CDR3 DNA: TGCGCCAGCAGCTTGCCCAGCGCCAACACCGGGGAG. Based on the CDR3 plus reference TRBV5-1 and TRBJ2-2, the full variable domain is KAGVTQTPRYLIKTRGQQVTLSCSPISGHRSVSWYQQTPGQGLQFLFEYFSETQRNKGNFPGRFSGRQFSNSRSEMNVSTLELGDSALYLCASSLPSANTGELFFGEGSRLTVL.

A remark on this clone: The CDR3 end is not reached by the read, which stops 3 residues before it; the germline J gene fills it in. The chain uses TRBV2 and TRBJ1-1; 7 positions agree with TRBD1. The CDR3 is 13 amino acids. The germline V gene encodes CDR1 SNHLY and CDR2 FYNNEI. V was clipped by 6 bases and J by 0 bases; unmatched bases: 1. The part of the CDR3 DNA that was read is TGTGCCAGCAGGGGACAGATGAACACTGAA. Amino acid sequence: CASRGQMNTE. The entire CDR3 reads CASRGQMNTEAFF.

On this clone: Read sequence stops 3 residues before the CDR3 end, and the germline J gene provides the missing end. The chain combines TRBV5-1 with TRBJ2-2, with D possibly TRBD1 on 5 matching bases. CDR3 size: 15 residues. Trimming pared 0 bases from V and 7 bases from J, leaving 13 bases between. Germline CDR1 SGHRS, CDR2 YFSETQ. The CDR3 DNA, read in part, is TGCGCCAGCAGCTTGGGCCCCAGTCAGGGCGGGGAG. The encoded protein is CASSLGPSQGGE. The complete CDR3 reads CASSLGPSQGGELFF.

Notes on this clone: With the read ending 3 residues before the CDR3 end, the germline J gene is used to fill in that end. The chain combines TRBV7-3 with TRBJ2-2; TRBD1 matches at 7 bases. Per germline, CDR1 SGHTA and CDR2 FQGTGA. V lost 5 bases, J lost 5 bases, and 5 bases stayed unmatched. The CDR3 has 14 residues. CDR3 loop: CASSKGQITGELFF. The DNA read from the CDR3 is TGTGCCAGCAGCAAGGGACAGATAACCGGGGAG.

With respect to this clone: The read falls 3 residues short of the CDR3 end, and the missing part is taken from the germline J gene. This sequence joins TRBV20-1 and TRBJ2-2; 10 bases are shared with TRBD2. CDR1 and CDR2 from the germline V gene are DFQATT and SNEGSKA (reference sequence). This CDR3 has 17 amino acids. V lost 1 base, J lost 3 bases, and 8 bases stayed unmatched. The CDR3 bases that were read are TGCAGTGCTAGAGTGGCTAGCGGGAGTGTAGACACCGGGGAG. Its protein is CSARVASGSVDTGE. The CDR3 in full is CSARVASGSVDTGELFF.

CDR3 bases read: TGCGCCAGCAGCCCGACAGGGGTTAATGAAAAA. It translates to CASSPTGVNEK. The full CDR3 reads CASSPTGVNEKLFF. The V and J genes are TRBV5-1 and TRBJ1-4; TRBD1 matches at 8 bases. From the germline J gene comes the end of the CDR3, since the read stops 3 residues before it. CDR3 length: 14 residues. Germline V gives CDR1 SGHRS, CDR2 YFSETQ. V trimming: 4 bases; J trimming: 4 bases; junction bases outside the gene matches: 3.

Details on this clone: The sequenced fragment ends 3 residues before the CDR3 boundary, so the rest is inferred from the germline J gene. The chain combines TRBV5-1 with TRBJ2-6; TRBD2 might be the D (5 bases). Germline V CDR1 and CDR2: SGHRS, YFSETQ. This CDR3 contains 17 residues. V lost 0 bases, J lost 0 bases, and 10 bases lay in between. The CDR3 sequence is CASSLGEGHSGANVLTF. CDR3 DNA, as far as it was read: TGCGCCAGCAGCTTGGGAGAGGGCCACTCTGGGGCCAACGTC.

As for this clone: The read is 3 residues too short to cover the CDR3 end, so that end is filled in from the germline J gene. The chain recombines TRBV16 with TRBJ1-5, with unresolved D. Germline CDR1 is KGHSY and CDR2 is FQNENV. The CDR3 is 14 residues long. The germline V and J ends were trimmed by 2 bases and 0 bases, with 5 bases remaining between them. CDR3 DNA, as far as it was read: TGTGCCAGCAGCCAACTGTATAGCAATCAGCCC. This codes for CASSQLYSNQP. From start to end, the CDR3 is CASSQLYSNQPQHF.

Notes on this clone: The sequenced fragment ends 3 residues before the CDR3 boundary, so the rest is inferred from the germline J gene. The rearrangement links TRBV6-1 to TRBJ2-5; D may be TRBD2 (5 bases). V lost 2 bases and J 2 bases, leaving 9 bases between the germline ends. Germline CDR1 and CDR2: MNHNS and SASEGT. The CDR3 length is 14 residues. CDR3 region: CASSESAGQETQYF. The part of the CDR3 DNA that was read is TGTGCCAGCAGTGAATCGGCGGGTCAAGAGACC.

Worth noting for this clone: The missing CDR3 end, 3 residues past where the read stops, is filled in from the germline J gene. This chain connects TRBV5-4 to TRBJ2-5; D uncertain. The CDR3 spans 14 residues. The V end lost 4 bases, the J end lost 2 bases, and 12 bases lay between the germline ends. Looked up from germline, CDR1 is SGHNT and CDR2 is YYREEE (reference sequence). The CDR3 bases that were read are TGTGCCAGCAGCCCCTCAACAAGACAAGAGACC. Translating it yields CASSPSTRQET. The whole CDR3 protein is CASSPSTRQETQYF.

Frequency places this clone as medium-sized (0.01 to 0.1%). The read terminates 3 residues ahead of where the CDR3 ends, so the germline J gene completes it. The chain is built from TRBV7-8 and TRBJ1-2; no definite D call. Between the trimmed V and J ends, which lost 2 bases and 3 bases, there was a span of 4 bases. The CDR3 is 12 residues long. The germline CDR1 and CDR2 sequences are SGHVS and FQNEAQ. The CDR3 loop reads CASSLPDYGYTF. The sequenced CDR3 bases are TGTGCCAGCAGCTTACCAGACTATGGC.

Of note for this clone: The read stops 3 residues short of the end of the CDR3; the missing end is completed from the germline J gene. This chain connects TRBV30 to TRBJ2-2; 8 bases are a match to TRBD2. This CDR3 contains 14 residues. Germline CDR1 is GTSNPN and CDR2 is SVGIG (reference sequence). J was trimmed by 3 bases and V by 5 bases; bases with no gene match: 5. CDR3 region: CAWGSGSYTGELFF. CDR3 DNA (partial): TGTGCCTGGGGAAGCGGGAGCTACACCGGGGAG.

Turning to this clone: The read halts 3 residues ahead of the CDR3 end, with the missing end drawn from the germline J gene. This chain joins TRBV29-1 and TRBJ1-1; TRBD1 is a possible D gene (6 bases). Trimming took off 5 bases at V and 3 bases at J, with 13 bases between the two ends. The germline V gene has CDR1 SQVTM and CDR2 ANQGSEA. The length of the CDR3 is 13 residues. This CDR3 is CSVPGTLYTEAFF. The sequenced CDR3 bases are TGCAGCGTTCCCGGGACACTTTACACTGAA.

The covered CDR3 bases are TGTGCCTGGAGCGCCACTAGTACCGAG. It codes for CAWSATSTE. The whole CDR3 sequence is CAWSATSTEQYF. The chain is built from TRBV30 and TRBJ2-7; possible D gene TRBD2, 5 bases. The sequence runs out 3 residues before the end of the CDR3; the remainder is reconstructed from the germline J gene. There are 12 residues in the CDR3. From germline, CDR1 is GTSNPN and CDR2 SVGIG (reference sequence). V was clipped by 3 bases and J by 6 bases, with 12 bases between them.

Note on this clone: The CDR3 end is not reached by the read, which stops 3 residues before it; the germline J gene fills it in. The V gene is TRBV5-6, the J gene TRBJ2-7; tentatively, D is TRBD1 or TRBD2 (7 bases each). Germline lookup yields CDR1 SGHDT and CDR2 YYEEEE. CDR3 length: 14 residues. V was clipped by 4 bases and J by 4 bases, with 15 bases between them. The CDR3 bases that were read are TGTGCCAGCAGCCGGGGAGGGGGCCAGTACGAG. Amino acid sequence: CASSRGGGQYE. In full, the CDR3 is CASSRGGGQYEQYF.

About this clone itself: The DNA ends 3 residues before the CDR3 does, and the rest of the CDR3 is filled in from the germline J gene. This chain uses TRBV10-1 with TRBJ2-3; TRBD1 might be the D (5 bases). The CDR3 sequence is 13 residues long. CDR1 and CDR2 (germline): WNHNN, SYGVQD (reference sequence). V was cut by 3 bases and J by 2 bases, with 6 bases left in between. Incomplete CDR3 DNA: TGCGCCAGCAGTGACAGGGCCACAGATACG. As protein: CASSDRATDT. The complete CDR3 reads CASSDRATDTQYF.

In the case of this clone: With the read ending 3 residues before the CDR3 end, the germline J gene is used to fill in that end. V and J are TRBV5-1 and TRBJ2-1; the D gene is possibly TRBD2 (6 bases). This CDR3 has 14 amino acids. V was cut by 4 bases and J by 8 bases, with 16 bases left in between. Germline-derived CDR1 and CDR2 are SGHRS and YFSETQ. The CDR3 DNA, read in part, is TGCGCCAGCAGCGTGACGACTAGTGTTGATGAG. Its translation: CASSVTTSVDE. The full CDR3 sequence reads CASSVTTSVDEQFF.

Comment on this clone: The read finishes 3 residues shy of the CDR3 end, and the germline J gene is used to complete it. V gene TRBV5-1 combines with J gene TRBJ2-7; 11 bases match TRBD2. Germline V gene sequence: CDR1 SGHRS, CDR2 YFSETQ. The V gene end was trimmed by 0 bases and the J gene end by 5 bases; junction bases not matched to a gene: 4. The CDR3 runs 15 residues. This CDR3 reads CASSLDSGRAHEQYF. The part of the CDR3 DNA that was read is TGCGCCAGCAGCTTGGATAGCGGGAGGGCCCACGAG.

With regard to this clone: The sequenced fragment ends 3 residues before the CDR3 boundary, so the rest is inferred from the germline J gene. The rearrangement uses TRBV20-1 and TRBJ2-5, with 12 positions matching TRBD2. The germline gives CDR1 DFQATT, CDR2 SNEGSKA (reference sequence). Trimming removed 8 bases from V and 5 bases from J; junction bases left unmatched: 12. This CDR3 has 15 residues. The CDR3: CSRKLAGGPRETQYF. The CDR3 DNA, read in part, is TGCAGTCGAAAGCTAGCGGGAGGGCCTCGGGAGACC.

To note about this clone: The read finishes 3 residues shy of the CDR3 end, and the germline J gene is used to complete it. The V gene is TRBV7-9, the J gene TRBJ2-2, with D uncertain. The CDR3 spans 12 residues. V lost 5 bases, J lost 2 bases, and 3 bases lay in between. The germline gives CDR1 SEHNR, CDR2 FQNEAQ (reference sequence). CDR3 in amino acids: CASSPNTGELFF. The covered CDR3 bases are TGTGCCAGCAGCCCAAACACCGGGGAG.

Worth noting for this clone: The read is 3 residues too short to cover the CDR3 end, so that end is filled in from the germline J gene. The chain is built from TRBV7-9 and TRBJ2-7, with TRBD1 as a possible D gene (6 bases). Germline lookup yields CDR1 SEHNR and CDR2 FQNEAQ (reference sequence). This CDR3 region has 13 residues. V was clipped by 1 base and J by 3 bases, with 7 bases between them. CDR3 bases read: TGTGCCAGCAGCTTAGTAGGGGGCTACGAG. Amino acids: CASSLVGGYE. The full CDR3 is CASSLVGGYEQYF.

To note about this clone: The read finishes 3 residues shy of the CDR3 end, and the germline J gene is used to complete it. The chain uses TRBV7-3 and TRBJ2-3; D is ambiguous. The CDR3 runs to 15 residues. Germline V gives CDR1 SGHTA, CDR2 FQGTGA. The CDR3 spells CASSLDRGSTSSQYF. The CDR3 bases that were read are TGTGCCAGCAGCCTCGATCGCGGCTCTACGTCGTCG.

For this clone: The CDR3 end lies 3 residues beyond the end of the read and is filled in from the germline J gene. The chain recombines TRBV19 with TRBJ2-2; 9 nucleotides align to TRBD1. CDR1 and CDR2 from the germline V gene are LNHDA and SQIVND (reference sequence). With 4 bases clipped from V and 5 bases from J, the junction kept 8 bases outside the gene matches. This CDR3 has 16 residues. CDR3 sequence: CASSKTGGAGTGELFF. CDR3 DNA, as far as it was read: TGTGCCAGTAGTAAAACAGGGGGCGCAGGGACCGGGGAG.

Concerning this clone: Read sequence stops 3 residues before the CDR3 end, and the germline J gene provides the missing end. This sequence joins TRBV19 and TRBJ2-5; 9 bases line up with TRBD1. V trimming: 5 bases; J trimming: 1 base; junction bases outside the gene matches: 2. Germline V gene lookup returns CDR1 LNHDA and CDR2 SQIVND (reference sequence). The CDR3 extends over 14 amino acids. CDR3 loop: CASSLGQGQETQYF. CDR3 bases read: TGTGCCAGTAGTCTGGGACAGGGCCAAGAGACC.

About this clone itself: Read sequence stops 3 residues before the CDR3 end, and the germline J gene provides the missing end. The chain combines TRBV5-6 with TRBJ1-4, with 7 nucleotides matching TRBD1. The junction had 6 bases not matched to a gene; V was cut back by 4 bases and J by 3 bases. The CDR3 spans 15 residues. Looked up from germline, CDR1 is SGHDT and CDR2 is YYEEEE. CDR3 sequence reads: CASSTRQGANEKLFF. The sequenced part of the CDR3 DNA is TGTGCCAGCAGCACGCGACAGGGTGCTAATGAAAAA.

As to this clone: The read comes to an end 3 residues before the CDR3 does, leaving the germline J gene to fill in the end. The rearrangement links TRBV5-1 to TRBJ2-3; TRBD2 matches 10 bases. V lost 2 bases to trimming and J lost 1 base; unmatched junction nucleotides: 4. The length of the CDR3 is 16 residues. CDR1 SGHRS and CDR2 YFSETQ come from the germline V gene. The CDR3 sequence is CASSLPTSGGTDTQYF. The CDR3 bases that were read are TGCGCCAGCAGCTTACCAACTAGCGGGGGCACAGATACG. The complete variable domain, with remaining parts taken from reference TRBV5-1 and TRBJ2-3, reads KAGVTQTPRYLIKTRGQQVTLSCSPISGHRSVSWYQQTPGQGLQFLFEYFSETQRNKGNFPGRFSGRQFSNSRSEMNVSTLELGDSALYLCASSLPTSGGTDTQYFGPGTRLTVL.

In regard to this clone: The read ends 3 residues shy of where the CDR3 ends; the end is completed using the germline J gene. J is TRBJ1-1 and V is TRBV20-1; D call uncertain. The CDR3 contains 13 residues. Trimming took 2 bases from V and 1 from J, leaving 8 bases between them. In germline, CDR1 is DFQATT, CDR2 SNEGSKA (reference sequence). Here the CDR3 reads CSARSSGNTEAFF. The DNA read from the CDR3 is TGCAGTGCTAGATCTTCAGGGAACACTGAA.

About this clone: The read stops 3 residues short of the end of the CDR3; the missing end is completed from the germline J gene. The V call is TRBV30, the J call TRBJ2-7; 7 nucleotides align to TRBD2. This CDR3 is built from 14 residues. With V trimmed by 2 bases and J by 1 base, 5 bases remained unmatched. Looked up from germline, CDR1 is GTSNPN and CDR2 is SVGIG (reference sequence). This CDR3 is CAWSIAGASYEQYF. CDR3 bases read: TGTGCCTGGAGTATAGCGGGCGCTTCCTACGAG.